This T cell receptor (beta chain) was sequenced in a study of blood T cell repertoires in COVID-19. Whole-study context: PBMCs, B-cell-depleted T cells, or T cells were the source of the cDNA or gDNA that made up the material.

The authors' processing: Amplified reference gene primers provided the basis for estimating nucleated cell counts. TCRdb's table, derived via immunoSEQ multiplex PCR, lists solely in-frame clones and lacks some. From that table come the V and J calls and clone size; the DNA was used to work out D and trimming. The sample carries fewer than 300,000 clones, about 91% recorded once. The CDR3 runs to 14 residues. Germline CDR1 is KGHSH and CDR2 is LQKENI. Trimming took 6 bases from V and 4 from J; bases not matched to a gene: 8. Cohort placement rested on clinical history that participants reported themselves.

The source is a woman between 35 and 50 years old with acute COVID-19. The specimen was PBMCs or T cells enriched from blood (not recorded which). This sequence joins TRBV18 and TRBJ2-5; 7 nucleotides agree with TRBD1. The CDR3 DNA reads as TGTGCCAGCTCTCCCACAGGGGAAGGAGAGACCCAGTACTTC. Translating gives CASSPTGEGETQYF.